The 27 T cell receptor beta chains reported below all come from one sample, sequenced in a study of T cells in Graves' hyperthyroidism and ophthalmopathy. The TCR beta CDR3 regions underwent amplification using RNA transcripts as the source. First-round RT-PCR targeting the TCR CDR3 was performed with the HTBI primer set. TCRdb redid the calling of the multiplex PCR reads with MiXCR, one entry per CDR3 protein. The sample comprises about 380,000 distinct CDR3 sequences, approximately 17% of which are singletons, and 35% to 45% rests with the top ten. Input material: blood. These receptors were collected from a man younger than 30 with Graves' ophthalmopathy.

This clonotype has at least ten counts. The V and J genes are TRBV2 and TRBJ2-1; 7 bases agree with TRBD1. Germline CDR1 is SNHLY and CDR2 is FYNNEI. This CDR3 contains 14 residues. Trimming took 5 bases from V and 8 from J; bases not matched to a gene: 9. The CDR3 DNA is TGTGCCAGCAGTCCCTTAGACAGGGAATATGAGCAGTTCTTC. Amino acid sequence: CASSPLDREYEQFF.

This chain links TRBV3-1 with TRBJ1-2; 9 bases line up with TRBD1. The CDR3 is 18 residues long. The V gene end was trimmed by 4 bases and the J gene end by 2 bases; junction bases not matched to a gene: 14. Germline CDR1 is LGHDT and CDR2 is YNNKEL (reference sequence). Here the CDR3 reads CASSRKDRGLGRNYGYTF. The DNA for the CDR3 is TGTGCCAGCAGCCGAAAAGACAGGGGGTTAGGTCGAAACTATGGCTACACCTTC.

There are a few counts of this clonotype. The chain couples TRBV20-1 to TRBJ1-1; D unresolved. The V gene lost 6 bases and the J gene lost 5 bases, with 13 bases spanning the gap. The CDR3 covers 12 residues. Germline V gene sequence: CDR1 DFQATT, CDR2 SNEGSKA (reference sequence). The CDR3 region is CSALRGETEAFF. The CDR3 nucleotides are TGCAGTGCCCTACGCGGGGAGACTGAAGCTTTCTTT.

This clonotype appeared a few times. The junction differs from germline at one of its ends, possibly a read error. The chain carries TRBV19 and TRBJ1-2, with TRBD1 identical over 10 bases. In germline, CDR1 is LNHDA, CDR2 SQIVND (reference sequence). The CDR3 has 16 amino acids. DNA of the CDR3: TGTGCCAGTACCCAGCTTGGGACAGGGGATAACTTTGGCTACACCTTC. Translation: CASTQLGTGDNFGYTF.

The chain is built from TRBV5-1 and TRBJ1-1; D call uncertain. CDR1 SGHRS and CDR2 YFSETQ come from the germline V gene. There are 15 residues in the CDR3. V was trimmed by 3 bases and J by 5 bases, leaving 17 bases between them. The CDR3 DNA is TGCGCCAGCAGCTCCACTACTCTTATTGCGACTGAAGCTTTCTTT. Its protein is CASSSTTLIATEAFF. Looking up the rest from reference TRBV5-1 and TRBJ1-1 gives the full variable domain: KAGVTQTPRYLIKTRGQQVTLSCSPISGHRSVSWYQQTPGQGLQFLFEYFSETQRNKGNFPGRFSGRQFSNSRSEMNVSTLELGDSALYLCASSSTTLIATEAFFGQGTRLTVV.

This clonotype appeared a few times. This chain connects TRBV10-3 to TRBJ2-2; possible D gene TRBD1, 6 bases. Germline lookup yields CDR1 ENHRY and CDR2 SYGVKD. Trimming removed 0 bases from V and 5 bases from J, with 10 bases in between. This CDR3 is built from 15 residues. This CDR3 is CAISESGTQTGELFF. DNA for the CDR3: TGTGCCATCAGTGAGTCCGGGACACAGACCGGGGAGCTGTTTTTT.

The V call is TRBV5-4, the J call TRBJ1-2; no reliable D call. Trimming took 7 bases from V and 4 from J, leaving 8 bases between them. This CDR3 has 11 amino acids. CDR1 SGHNT and CDR2 YYREEE come from the germline V gene (reference sequence). CDR3 residues: CASVGSYGYTF. CDR3 nucleotides: TGTGCCAGCGTGGGGTCCTATGGCTACACCTTC.

This clonotype was picked up many times. The gene calls are TRBV20-1 and TRBJ1-1; D may be TRBD1 (5 bases). The CDR3 is made up of 14 amino acids. V was pared by 6 bases and J by 5 bases, with 19 bases between. Germline V CDR1 and CDR2: DFQATT, SNEGSKA (reference sequence). The CDR3 spells CSAMPDRRVTEAFF. CDR3 coding DNA: TGCAGTGCGATGCCCGACAGAAGGGTGACTGAAGCTTTCTTT.

This chain uses TRBV13 with TRBJ2-2; no firm D call. The germline CDR1 and CDR2 sequences are PRHDT and FYEKMQ (reference sequence). The ends were cut back, 5 bases at V and 0 bases at J, with 13 bases in the middle. The CDR3 sequence is 16 residues long. The CDR3 sequence: CASSPDRAPNTGELFF. The CDR3 DNA is TGTGCCAGCAGCCCCGACCGGGCTCCGAACACCGGGGAGCTGTTTTTT. The full variable domain, in which reference TRBV13 and TRBJ2-2 provide the parts outside the CDR3, is AAGVIQSPRHLIKEKRETATLKCYPIPRHDTVYWYQQGPGQDPQFLISFYEKMQSDKGSIPDRFSAQQFSDYHSELNMSSLELGDSALYFCASSPDRAPNTGELFFGEGSRLTVL.

This clonotype has only a few counts. The chain couples TRBV5-1 to TRBJ1-2, with 7 bases matching TRBD1. Germline V lookup: CDR1 SGHRS, CDR2 YFSETQ. V lost 2 bases to trimming and J lost 4 bases; unmatched junction nucleotides: 5. There are 14 residues in the CDR3. CDR3 nucleotides: TGCGCCAGCAGCTTTGTACAGGGGTCCTATGGCTACACCTTC. Translating it yields CASSFVQGSYGYTF.

This clonotype was counted ten times or more. The gene calls are TRBV6-1 and TRBJ1-1; D remains unclear. V shed 10 bases and J shed 0 bases, with 15 bases lying between them. CDR1 and CDR2 from the germline V gene are MNHNS and SASEGT. This CDR3 has 14 residues. CDR3 sequence (DNA): TGTGCCACCCACCTGCGGGTTCTGAACACTGAAGCTTTCTTT. It yields the protein CATHLRVLNTEAFF.

This clonotype was found many times. The chain uses TRBV11-2 and TRBJ1-1; TRBD1 aligns across 9 bases. This CDR3 comprises 15 residues. The V gene's germline CDR1 is SGHAT and CDR2 FQNNGV. The trim removed 1 base at V and 10 bases at J, leaving 10 bases unmatched. The CDR3 protein is CASSLGDRESGGAFF. Here the CDR3 DNA reads TGTGCCAGCAGCTTAGGGGACAGGGAAAGTGGGGGAGCTTTCTTT.

This clonotype was recorded at least ten times. The gene calls are TRBV20-1 and TRBJ2-7; D gene unclear. Germline CDR1 is DFQATT and CDR2 is SNEGSKA (reference sequence). The CDR3 is 14 residues long. V lost 6 bases and J 0 bases, leaving 15 bases between the germline ends. As DNA, the CDR3 is TGCAGTGCGGACGGGCCACAAAGCTCCTACGAGCAGTACTTC. It translates to CSADGPQSSYEQYF.

This clonotype was seen ten or more times. This chain connects TRBV5-1 to TRBJ1-2; the D is unclear. The CDR3 sequence is 14 residues long. The ends were cut back, 1 base at V and 8 bases at J, with 15 bases in the middle. In germline, CDR1 is SGHRS, CDR2 YFSETQ. This CDR3 reads CASSLNTVSGGYTF. The CDR3 coding sequence is TGCGCCAGCAGCTTGAACACGGTGTCAGGAGGCTACACCTTC.

This clonotype was counted ten times or more. The V call is TRBV12-3 or TRBV12-4, the J call TRBJ2-3; no definite D call. The V and J ends lost 1 base and 2 bases respectively, with 13 bases between them. The CDR3 has 16 amino acids. The DNA of the CDR3 is TGTGCCAGCAGTTTAGAGGTCTTGCGGAACACAGATACGCAGTATTTT. Its protein is CASSLEVLRNTDTQYF.

The sample holds many counts of this clonotype. J is TRBJ1-1 and V is TRBV5-1; 12 nucleotides agree with TRBD1. J gave up 4 bases and V 0 bases, and 4 bases lay outside the gene matches. The CDR3 sequence is 16 residues long. CDR1 SGHRS and CDR2 YFSETQ come from the germline V gene. The chain's CDR3 is CASSLAGQGAFTEAFF. The CDR3 DNA follows: TGCGCCAGCAGCTTGGCGGGACAGGGGGCTTTCACTGAAGCTTTCTTT.

This clonotype was counted between two and nine times. This rearrangement joins TRBV5-5 to TRBJ1-2, with TRBD1 matching over 8 bases. Germline loops: CDR1 SGHKS, CDR2 YYEKEE (reference sequence). J gave up 4 bases and V 1 base, and 6 bases lay outside the gene matches. This CDR3 is 15 amino acids long. The CDR3 protein is CASSLTQGAAYGYTF. The CDR3 DNA follows: TGTGCCAGCAGCTTGACCCAGGGGGCTGCCTATGGCTACACCTTC.

This sequence joins TRBV20-1 and TRBJ2-3; 9 positions agree with TRBD2. CDR1 and CDR2 from the germline V gene are DFQATT and SNEGSKA (reference sequence). The CDR3 extends over 14 amino acids. The ends lost 0 bases at V and 8 bases at J; junction bases unmatched: 6. CDR3 residues: CSARDESGGRTQYF. The DNA of the CDR3 is TGCAGTGCTAGAGATGAGAGCGGGGGGCGTACGCAGTATTTT.

V and J are TRBV9 and TRBJ1-1; TRBD1 might be the D (5 bases). This CDR3 contains 13 residues. Trimming pared 5 bases from V and 1 base from J, leaving 9 bases between. Germline V gives CDR1 SGDLS, CDR2 YYNGEE. CDR3 sequence reads: CASRGEGNTEAFF. The DNA for the CDR3 is TGTGCCAGCAGGGGGGAAGGGAACACTGAAGCTTTCTTT.

CDR3 sequence reads: CASSPSGGASGEQFF. CDR3 bases: TGTGCCAGCTCACCCTCGGGTGGAGCATCCGGTGAGCAGTTCTTC. V gene TRBV18 combines with J gene TRBJ2-1, with no clear D. The CDR3 is made up of 15 amino acids. CDR1 and CDR2 (germline): KGHSH, LQKENI. Trimming removed 3 bases from V and 9 bases from J, with 18 bases in between.

This chain links TRBV12-3 or TRBV12-4 with TRBJ1-2; D gene unclear. The V and J ends lost 0 bases and 7 bases respectively, with 9 bases between them. This CDR3 is built from 13 residues. CDR3 loop: CASSLARVCGYTF. As DNA, the CDR3 is TGTGCCAGCAGTTTAGCGCGGGTCTGTGGCTACACCTTC.

The chain couples TRBV5-1 to TRBJ2-3; TRBD2 agrees at 13 bases. The CDR3 totals 15 residues. From germline, CDR1 is SGHRS and CDR2 YFSETQ. V dropped 4 bases and J dropped 7; count of bases not matched to a gene: 6. In DNA form, the CDR3 reads TGCGCCAGCAGCCCGACTAGCGGGGGGCGGAATACGCAGTATTTT. This gives the protein CASSPTSGGRNTQYF. Together with reference TRBV5-1 and TRBJ2-3, the CDR3 gives the full variable domain: KAGVTQTPRYLIKTRGQQVTLSCSPISGHRSVSWYQQTPGQGLQFLFEYFSETQRNKGNFPGRFSGRQFSNSRSEMNVSTLELGDSALYLCASSPTSGGRNTQYFGPGTRLTVL.

This clonotype occurred many times. The gene calls are TRBV13 and TRBJ2-7; 7 positions agree with TRBD2. The ends lost 6 bases at V and 6 bases at J; junction bases unmatched: 17. Germline-derived CDR1 and CDR2 are PRHDT and FYEKMQ (reference sequence). The CDR3 length is 16 residues. CDR3 sequence reads: CASRGGSTDKPFEQYF. The DNA for the CDR3 is TGTGCCAGCAGGGGGGGGTCCACGGACAAACCCTTCGAGCAGTACTTC.

The genes are TRBV20-1 and TRBJ2-1, with D perhaps matching TRBD2 (6 bases). The CDR3 has 15 residues. The V gene lost 0 bases and the J gene lost 4 bases, with 13 bases spanning the gap. CDR1 is DFQATT, CDR2 SNEGSKA, per germline (reference sequence). Here the CDR3 DNA reads TGCAGTGCTAGAGATCGGGGGTTGGTATACAATGAGCAGTTCTTC. This gives the protein CSARDRGLVYNEQFF.

The V call is TRBV15, the J call TRBJ2-3, with a weak D call TRBD2 (7 bases). CDR1 is LNHNV, CDR2 YYDKDF, per germline (reference sequence). Deletions cut 2 bases from V and 3 bases from J, with 12 bases between. The CDR3 runs to 15 residues. The CDR3 nucleotides are TGTGCCACCAGCAGAAGCAGGGGAGGGACAGATACGCAGTATTTT. It codes for CATSRSRGGTDTQYF.

This clonotype has at least ten counts. This chain connects TRBV5-6 to TRBJ1-2; D remains unclear. V shed 4 bases and J shed 8 bases, with 12 bases lying between them. The CDR3 totals 12 residues. In germline, CDR1 is SGHDT, CDR2 YYEEEE. The DNA for the CDR3 is TGTGCCAGCAGCGCACGGGTTGTCGGCTACACCTTC. It codes for CASSARVVGYTF.

This clonotype was recorded many times. The chain couples TRBV7-9 to TRBJ2-5, with 7 positions matching TRBD1. From germline, CDR1 is SEHNR and CDR2 FQNEAQ (reference sequence). The V gene end was trimmed by 2 bases and the J gene end by 2 bases; junction bases not matched to a gene: 8. The CDR3 totals 16 residues. The CDR3 bases are TGTGCCAGCAGCTTAAGAACAGGGGCTCGGCAAGAGACCCAGTACTTC. Translated: CASSLRTGARQETQYF.